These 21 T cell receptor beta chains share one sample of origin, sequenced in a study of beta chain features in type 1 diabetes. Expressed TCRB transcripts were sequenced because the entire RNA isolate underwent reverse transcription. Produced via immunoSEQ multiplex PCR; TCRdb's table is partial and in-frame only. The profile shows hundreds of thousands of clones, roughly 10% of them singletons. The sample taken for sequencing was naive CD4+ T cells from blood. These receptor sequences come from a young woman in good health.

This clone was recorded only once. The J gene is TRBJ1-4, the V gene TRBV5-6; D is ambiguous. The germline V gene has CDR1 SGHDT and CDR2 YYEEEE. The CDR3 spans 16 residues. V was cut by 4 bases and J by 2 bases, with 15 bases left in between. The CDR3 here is CASSDAYPETNEKLFF. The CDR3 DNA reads TGTGCCAGCAGCGACGCCTATCCGGAGACTAATGAAAAACTGTTTTTT.

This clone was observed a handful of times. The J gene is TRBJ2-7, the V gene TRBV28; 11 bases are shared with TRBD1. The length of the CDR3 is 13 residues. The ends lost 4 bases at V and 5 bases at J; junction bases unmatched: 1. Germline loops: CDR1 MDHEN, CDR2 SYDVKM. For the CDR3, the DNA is TGTGCCAGCAGTTCGGGACAGGGGGACGAGCAGTACTTC. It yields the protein CASSSGQGDEQYF.

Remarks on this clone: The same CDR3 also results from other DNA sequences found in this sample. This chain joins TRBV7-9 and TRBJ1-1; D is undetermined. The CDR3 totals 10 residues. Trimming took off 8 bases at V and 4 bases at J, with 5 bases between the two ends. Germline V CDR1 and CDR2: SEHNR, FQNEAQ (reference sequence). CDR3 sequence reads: CASRGTEAFF. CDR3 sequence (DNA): TGTGCCAGCCGAGGCACTGAAGCTTTCTTT.

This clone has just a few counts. CDR3 amino acids: CASSLARLWDGYTF. The DNA of the CDR3 is TGTGCCAGCAGCTTAGCGCGACTTTGGGACGGCTACACCTTC. J is TRBJ1-2 and V is TRBV7-9, with a possible D match to TRBD1 (5 bases). The CDR3 has 14 residues. Trimming removed 0 bases from V and 8 bases from J, with 13 bases in between. Germline CDR1 reads SEHNR; CDR2 reads FQNEAQ (reference sequence).

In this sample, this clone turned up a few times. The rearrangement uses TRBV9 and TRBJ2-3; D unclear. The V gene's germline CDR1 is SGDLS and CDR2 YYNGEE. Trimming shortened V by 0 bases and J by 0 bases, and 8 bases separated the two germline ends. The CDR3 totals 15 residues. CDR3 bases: TGTGCCAGCAGCGTAGCTGTAACTAGCACAGATACGCAGTATTTT. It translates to CASSVAVTSTDTQYF.

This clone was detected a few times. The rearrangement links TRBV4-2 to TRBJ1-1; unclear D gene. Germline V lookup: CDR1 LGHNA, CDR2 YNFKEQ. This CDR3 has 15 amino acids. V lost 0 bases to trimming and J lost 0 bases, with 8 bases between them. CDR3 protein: CASSQERVLNTEAFF. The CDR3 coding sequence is TGTGCCAGCAGCCAAGAAAGGGTTTTGAACACTGAAGCTTTCTTT.

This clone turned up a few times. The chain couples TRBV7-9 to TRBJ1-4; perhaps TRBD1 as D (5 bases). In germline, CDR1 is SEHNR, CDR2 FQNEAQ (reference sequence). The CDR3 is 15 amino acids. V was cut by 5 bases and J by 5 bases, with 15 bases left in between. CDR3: CASSPGTGSNEKLFF. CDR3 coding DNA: TGTGCCAGCAGCCCAGGGACGGGATCGAATGAAAAACTGTTTTTT.

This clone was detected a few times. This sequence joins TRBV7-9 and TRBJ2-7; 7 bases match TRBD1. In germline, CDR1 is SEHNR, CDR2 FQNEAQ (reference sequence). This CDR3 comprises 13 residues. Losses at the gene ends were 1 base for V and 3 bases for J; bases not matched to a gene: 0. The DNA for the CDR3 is TGTGCCAGCAGCTTAGGGACAGGCTACGAGCAGTACGTC. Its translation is CASSLGTGYEQYV.

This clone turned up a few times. CDR3 DNA sequence: TGTGCCAGCAGCTCGGGGGTAACCTTAGGCACAGATACGCAGTATTTT. Amino acid sequence: CASSSGVTLGTDTQYF. The chain has TRBV7-9 and TRBJ2-3; D may be TRBD2 (6 bases). This CDR3 has 16 residues. The germline gives CDR1 SEHNR, CDR2 FQNEAQ (reference sequence). V dropped 4 bases and J dropped 1 base, with 15 bases sitting between them.

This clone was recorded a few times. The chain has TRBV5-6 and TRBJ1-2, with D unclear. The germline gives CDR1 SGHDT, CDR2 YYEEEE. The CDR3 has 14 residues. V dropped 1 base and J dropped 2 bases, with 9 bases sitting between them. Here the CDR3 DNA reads TGTGCCAGCAGCTTGACAGCGTTCAACTATGGCTACACCTTC. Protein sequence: CASSLTAFNYGYTF.

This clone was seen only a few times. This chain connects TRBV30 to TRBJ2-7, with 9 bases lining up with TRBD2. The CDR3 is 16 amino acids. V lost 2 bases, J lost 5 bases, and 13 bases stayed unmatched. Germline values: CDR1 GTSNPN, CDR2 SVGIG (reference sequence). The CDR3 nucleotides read TGTGCCTGGAGTACCTCCTGGGCGGGAGGGCCCCACGAGCAGTACTTC. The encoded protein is CAWSTSWAGGPHEQYF.

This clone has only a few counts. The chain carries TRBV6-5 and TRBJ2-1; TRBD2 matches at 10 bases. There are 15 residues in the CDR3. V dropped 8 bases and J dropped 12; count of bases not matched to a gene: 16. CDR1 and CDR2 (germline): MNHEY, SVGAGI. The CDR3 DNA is TGTGCCAGCTCTTCGAGGGTTAGCGGGAGGAATAGGCAGTTCTTC. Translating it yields CASSSRVSGRNRQFF.

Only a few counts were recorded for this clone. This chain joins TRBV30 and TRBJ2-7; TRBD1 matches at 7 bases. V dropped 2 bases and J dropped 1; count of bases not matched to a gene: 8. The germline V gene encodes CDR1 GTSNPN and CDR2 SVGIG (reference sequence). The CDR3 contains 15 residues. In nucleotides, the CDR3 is TGTGCCTGGAGTCCGACAGGGAGAAAGTCCTACGAGCAGTACTTC. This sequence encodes CAWSPTGRKSYEQYF.

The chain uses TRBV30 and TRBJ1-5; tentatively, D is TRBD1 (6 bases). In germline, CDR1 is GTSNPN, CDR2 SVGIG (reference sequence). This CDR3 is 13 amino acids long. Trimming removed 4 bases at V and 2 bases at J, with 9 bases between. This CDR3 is CAWTQGGNQPQHF. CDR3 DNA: TGTGCCTGGACACAGGGAGGCAATCAGCCCCAGCATTTT.

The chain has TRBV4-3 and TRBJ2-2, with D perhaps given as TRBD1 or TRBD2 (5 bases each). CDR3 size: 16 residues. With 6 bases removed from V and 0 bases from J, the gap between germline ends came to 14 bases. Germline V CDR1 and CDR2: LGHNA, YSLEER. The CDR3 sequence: CASRLIRGSNTGELFF. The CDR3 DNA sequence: TGCGCCAGCAGACTTATCCGGGGCTCGAACACCGGGGAGCTGTTTTTT.

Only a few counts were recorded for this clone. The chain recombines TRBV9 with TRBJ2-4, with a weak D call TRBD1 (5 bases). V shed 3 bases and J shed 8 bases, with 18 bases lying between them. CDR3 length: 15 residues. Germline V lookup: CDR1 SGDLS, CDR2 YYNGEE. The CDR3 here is CASSAADPLGDIQYF. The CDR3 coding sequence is TGTGCCAGCAGCGCCGCGGACCCGTTAGGGGACATTCAGTACTTC.

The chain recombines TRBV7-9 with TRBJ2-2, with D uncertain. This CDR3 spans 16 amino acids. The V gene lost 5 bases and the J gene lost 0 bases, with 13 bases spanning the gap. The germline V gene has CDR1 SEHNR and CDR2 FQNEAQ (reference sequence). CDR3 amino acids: CASSPVARANTGELFF. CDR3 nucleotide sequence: TGTGCCAGCAGCCCAGTGGCCAGAGCGAACACCGGGGAGCTGTTTTTT.

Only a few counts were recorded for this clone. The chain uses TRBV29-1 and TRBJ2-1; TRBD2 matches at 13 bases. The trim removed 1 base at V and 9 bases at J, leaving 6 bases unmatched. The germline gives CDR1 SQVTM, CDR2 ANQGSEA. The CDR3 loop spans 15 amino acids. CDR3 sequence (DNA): TGCAGCGTTGAAGGAAGGACTAGCGGGAGAGGTGAGCAGTTCTTC. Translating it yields CSVEGRTSGRGEQFF.

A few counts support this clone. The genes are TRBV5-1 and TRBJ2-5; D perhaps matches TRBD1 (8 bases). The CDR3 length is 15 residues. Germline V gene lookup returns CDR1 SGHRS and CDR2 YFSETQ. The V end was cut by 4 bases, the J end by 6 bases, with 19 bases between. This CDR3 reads CASSRQGSGVKTQYF. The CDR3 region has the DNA TGCGCCAGCAGCCGACAGGGGAGCGGGGTAAAGACCCAGTACTTC. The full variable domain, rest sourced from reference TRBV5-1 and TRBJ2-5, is KAGVTQTPRYLIKTRGQQVTLSCSPISGHRSVSWYQQTPGQGLQFLFEYFSETQRNKGNFPGRFSGRQFSNSRSEMNVSTLELGDSALYLCASSRQGSGVKTQYFGPGTRLLVL.

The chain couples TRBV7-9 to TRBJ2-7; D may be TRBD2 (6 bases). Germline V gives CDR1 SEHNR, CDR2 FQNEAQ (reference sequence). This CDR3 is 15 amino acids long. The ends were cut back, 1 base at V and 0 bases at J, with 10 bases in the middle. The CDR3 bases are TGTGCCAGCAGCTTAGGGGGTAGCGGCTCCTACGAGCAGTACGTC. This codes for CASSLGGSGSYEQYV.

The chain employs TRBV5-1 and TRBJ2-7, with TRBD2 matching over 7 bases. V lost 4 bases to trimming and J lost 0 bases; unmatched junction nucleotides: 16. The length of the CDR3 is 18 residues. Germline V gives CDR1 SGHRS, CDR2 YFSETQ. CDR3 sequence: CASSRLGRGGRLSYEQYF. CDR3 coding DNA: TGCGCCAGCAGCCGACTGGGGAGGGGCGGTAGACTCTCCTACGAGCAGTACTTC.